This entry lists 21 T cell receptor beta chains sequenced from one sample in a study of OX40 agonist ivuxolimab in advanced cancers. The repertoire was sequenced with immunoSEQ multiplex PCR; TCRdb's copy has only in-frame clones and lacks some. This sample has 95,000 or so clones; approximately 85% occur once, and the top ten carry 3% to 4%. Here the sequenced sample was CD4+ or CD8+ T cells sorted from blood, taken in a trial of the OX40 agonist ivuxolimab. These receptors originate from an adult with an advanced solid tumor such as melanoma, head and neck, liver or kidney cancer.

This sequence joins TRBV28 and TRBJ2-7, with 10 bases matching TRBD1. Trimming at V came to 5 bases and at J to 1 base, leaving 8 bases not matched to a gene. The CDR3 totals 16 residues. Germline V gives CDR1 MDHEN, CDR2 SYDVKM. This CDR3 is CASSDIRDRGSYEQYF. The CDR3 DNA reads TGTGCCAGCAGTGACATCCGGGACAGGGGTTCCTACGAGCAGTACTTC. Full variable domain (rest looked up from reference TRBV28 and TRBJ2-7): DVKVTQSSRYLVKRTGEKVFLECVQDMDHENMFWYRQDPGLGLRLIYFSYDVKMKEKGDIPEGYSVSREKKERFSLILESASTNQTSMYLCASSDIRDRGSYEQYFGPGTRLTVT.

The V gene is TRBV27, the J gene TRBJ2-5, with TRBD1 matching over 9 bases. V was clipped by 7 bases and J by 4 bases; unmatched bases: 19. CDR3 length: 18 residues. Germline V gene lookup returns CDR1 MNHEY and CDR2 SMNVEV (reference sequence). CDR3 nucleotide sequence: TGTGCCAGCAAGACTTGGGACAGGGTCGACCGGGACGTAGAGACCCAGTACTTC. Translating gives CASKTWDRVDRDVETQYF.

The chain has TRBV27 and TRBJ2-5; 8 bases match TRBD1. This CDR3 has 13 residues. Trimming at V came to 6 bases and at J to 4 bases, leaving 4 bases not matched to a gene. Germline V gene data show CDR1 as MNHEY and CDR2 as SMNVEV (reference sequence). This CDR3 is CASSPQGAETQYF. DNA of the CDR3: TGTGCCAGCAGCCCGCAGGGGGCAGAGACCCAGTACTTC.

V gene TRBV15 combines with J gene TRBJ1-3; possibly TRBD1 for D (6 bases). The CDR3 sequence is 12 residues long. V shed 2 bases and J shed 8 bases, with 7 bases lying between them. The V gene's germline CDR1 is LNHNV and CDR2 YYDKDF (reference sequence). The CDR3 bases are TGTGCCACCAGCAGACAGGGGCACACCATATATTTT. This gives the protein CATSRQGHTIYF.

The chain links TRBV7-2 to TRBJ2-7, with D tentatively TRBD1 (5 bases). The CDR3 has 16 residues. V lost 2 bases and J lost 5, with 19 bases in between. Germline lookup yields CDR1 SGHTA and CDR2 FQGNSA. The CDR3 spells CASSLWGSVNEDEQYF. The DNA for the CDR3 is TGTGCCAGCAGCTTATGGGGCTCGGTGAATGAAGACGAGCAGTACTTC.

This rearrangement joins TRBV6-5 to TRBJ1-6; D is ambiguous. The CDR3 loop spans 13 amino acids. V shed 7 bases and J shed 10 bases, with 14 bases lying between them. Germline V gives CDR1 MNHEY, CDR2 SVGAGI. The DNA for the CDR3 is TGTGCCAGCACTTCACGGTTCTTATCACCCCTCCACTTT. Translated: CASTSRFLSPLHF.

V and J are TRBV11-3 and TRBJ1-2, with 9 bases that match TRBD1. Germline V gene data show CDR1 as SGHNT and CDR2 as YENEEA. Trimming removed 5 bases from V and 8 bases from J; junction bases left unmatched: 6. CDR3 length: 13 residues. CDR3 in DNA: TGTGCCAGCAGCGCACAGGGGGCAATGGGCTACACCTTC. The encoded protein is CASSAQGAMGYTF.

The rearrangement joins TRBV7-6 to TRBJ2-7, with a weak D call TRBD2 (5 bases). V shed 5 bases and J shed 5 bases, with 10 bases lying between them. The CDR3 contains 12 residues. Germline V lookup: CDR1 SGHVS, CDR2 FNYEAQ. Here the CDR3 reads CASSEVGDEQYF. The CDR3 DNA follows: TGTGCCAGCAGCGAGGTCGGGGACGAGCAGTACTTC.

This chain joins TRBV7-2 and TRBJ2-2; D remains unclear. Trimming stripped 2 bases from V and 8 bases from J, with 15 bases between. The germline gives CDR1 SGHTA, CDR2 FQGNSA. This CDR3 region has 15 residues. CDR3 nucleotides: TGTGCCAGCAGCTTAATTCCGGCGTATCCAGGGGAGCTGTTTTTT. Translated, it gives CASSLIPAYPGELFF.

The CDR3 nucleotides read TGTGCCAGCAGCCTAGACCAGGGTAATCCTGAGCAGTTCTTC. Its protein product is CASSLDQGNPEQFF. V and J are TRBV5-4 and TRBJ2-1; D might be TRBD1 (5 bases). Germline V gives CDR1 SGHNT, CDR2 YYREEE (reference sequence). The CDR3 has 14 residues. V lost 4 bases and J lost 9, with 17 bases in between.

This chain links TRBV5-4 with TRBJ2-5, with 12 bases aligning to TRBD2. V was pared by 4 bases and J by 2 bases, with 6 bases of the junction left unmatched. The CDR3 spans 16 residues. Germline V gene lookup returns CDR1 SGHNT and CDR2 YYREEE (reference sequence). The CDR3 bases are TGTGCCAGCAGCCCCCTAACTAGCGGGGGGCAAGAGACCCAGTACTTC. It codes for CASSPLTSGGQETQYF.

The rearrangement joins TRBV11-1 to TRBJ1-1; the match to TRBD1 covers 8 bases. CDR3 size: 15 residues. From germline, CDR1 is SGHAT and CDR2 FQDESV (reference sequence). The ends lost 1 base at V and 2 bases at J; junction bases unmatched: 3. Here the CDR3 reads CASSLEQGENTEAFF. Here the CDR3 DNA reads TGTGCCAGCAGCTTAGAACAGGGGGAAAACACTGAAGCTTTCTTT.

This chain joins TRBV2 and TRBJ2-5; no clear D. From germline, CDR1 is SNHLY and CDR2 FYNNEI. Trimming pared 10 bases from V and 1 base from J, leaving 19 bases between. CDR3 size: 15 residues. The DNA of the CDR3 is TGTGCCATCGCTCTTCCCCCCCACAGCCAAGAGACCCAGTACTTC. This sequence encodes CAIALPPHSQETQYF.

The rearrangement uses TRBV6-6 and TRBJ1-1; D is unresolved. V lost 2 bases and J 7 bases, leaving 8 bases between the germline ends. CDR1 and CDR2 (germline): MNHNY, SVGAGI (reference sequence). The CDR3 contains 12 residues. In nucleotides, the CDR3 is TGTGCCAGCAGTTACCTTAAGGGTGAAGCTTTCTTT. Its translation is CASSYLKGEAFF.

The chain recombines TRBV28 with TRBJ2-7; D gene uncertain. Per germline, CDR1 MDHEN and CDR2 SYDVKM. CDR3 size: 14 residues. V lost 2 bases, J lost 6 bases, and 14 bases lay in between. CDR3 amino acids: CASSLIYPSGEQYF. The CDR3 DNA is TGTGCCAGCAGTTTAATATATCCCTCGGGCGAGCAGTACTTC.

This chain joins TRBV28 and TRBJ2-5; 8 positions match TRBD1. Germline-derived CDR1 and CDR2 are MDHEN and SYDVKM. CDR3 length: 15 residues. With V trimmed by 5 bases and J by 5 bases, 10 bases remained unmatched. CDR3 sequence reads: CASSTAGGALETQYF. The CDR3 DNA is TGTGCCAGCAGTACCGCAGGGGGCGCTTTGGAGACCCAGTACTTC.

The chain employs TRBV5-1 and TRBJ2-7; unclear D gene. Germline-derived CDR1 and CDR2 are SGHRS and YFSETQ. V was pared by 4 bases and J by 6 bases, with 14 bases between. The CDR3 is 13 amino acids. CDR3 sequence (DNA): TGCGCCAGCAGCCTAGAAGCGACTTCCGAGCAGTACTTC. This codes for CASSLEATSEQYF.

The chain combines TRBV6-1 with TRBJ2-4; D perhaps matches TRBD2 (6 bases). The germline gives CDR1 MNHNS, CDR2 SASEGT. The CDR3 runs 14 residues. V lost 5 bases to trimming and J lost 6 bases, with 14 bases between them. The CDR3 DNA reads TGTGCCAGCAGTTCTGGGGGGACGCTAAACATTCAGTACTTC. It codes for CASSSGGTLNIQYF.

The chain links TRBV6-5 to TRBJ2-3; 9 nucleotides agree with TRBD1. The germline CDR1 and CDR2 sequences are MNHEY and SVGAGI. Unmatched junction bases numbered 6, after V lost 8 bases and J lost 6 bases. The CDR3 has 13 residues. The CDR3 region is CASRTGASDTQYF. DNA of the CDR3: TGTGCCAGCCGGACAGGGGCTTCCGATACGCAGTATTTT.

The chain recombines TRBV19 with TRBJ2-3; TRBD1 aligns across 8 bases. Trimming at V came to 2 bases and at J to 3 bases, leaving 13 bases not matched to a gene. CDR1 is LNHDA and CDR2 is SQIVND in the germline V gene (reference sequence). The CDR3 is 18 residues long. CDR3 bases: TGTGCCAGTAGTATATCTTCCGGGACAGGCGTGGGGACAGATACGCAGTATTTT. It is translated as CASSISSGTGVGTDTQYF.

Concerning this clone itself: A junction boundary mismatches the germline segment, possibly from a read error. The rearrangement joins TRBV11-2 to TRBJ2-7, with 15 bases identical to TRBD2. The CDR3 has 13 residues. Germline CDR1 and CDR2: SGHAT and FQNNGV. The CDR3 loop is CASSGTSGRSNDF. The CDR3 DNA is TGTGCCAGCAGCGGGACTAGCGGGAGGAGTAATGACTTC.